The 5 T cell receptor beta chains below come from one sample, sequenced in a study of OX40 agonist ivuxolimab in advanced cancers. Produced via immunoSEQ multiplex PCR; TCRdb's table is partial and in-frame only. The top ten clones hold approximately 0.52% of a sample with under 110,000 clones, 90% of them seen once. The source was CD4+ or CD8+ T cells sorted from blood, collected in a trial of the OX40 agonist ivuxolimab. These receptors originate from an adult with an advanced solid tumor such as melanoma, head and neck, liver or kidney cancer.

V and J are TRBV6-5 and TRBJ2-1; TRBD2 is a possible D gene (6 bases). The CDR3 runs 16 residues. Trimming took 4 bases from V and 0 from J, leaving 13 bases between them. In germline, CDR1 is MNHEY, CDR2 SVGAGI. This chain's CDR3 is CASSSSDKSSYNEQFF. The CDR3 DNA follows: TGTGCCAGCAGTTCTAGCGATAAGAGCTCCTACAATGAGCAGTTCTTC.

Written as DNA, the CDR3 is TGTGCCAGCAGTTGGGGCCAGGGGCAGAGTCAGCCCCAGCATTTT. This sequence encodes CASSWGQGQSQPQHF. This chain links TRBV6-6 with TRBJ1-5; D perhaps matches TRBD1 (6 bases). Germline V gene sequence: CDR1 MNHNY, CDR2 SVGAGI (reference sequence). Trimming removed 4 bases at V and 6 bases at J, with 16 bases between. This CDR3 has 15 residues.

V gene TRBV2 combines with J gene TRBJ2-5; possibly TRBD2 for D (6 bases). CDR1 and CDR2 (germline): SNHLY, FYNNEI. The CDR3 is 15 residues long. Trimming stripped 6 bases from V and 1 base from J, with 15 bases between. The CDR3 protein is CASRRLSGIQETQYF. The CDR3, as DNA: TGTGCCAGCAGGAGACTTAGCGGCATCCAAGAGACCCAGTACTTC. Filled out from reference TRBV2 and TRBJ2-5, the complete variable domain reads EPEVTQTPSHQVTQMGQEVILRCVPISNHLYFYWYRQILGQKVEFLVSFYNNEISEKSEIFDDQFSVERPDGSNFTLKIRSTKLEDSAMYFCASRRLSGIQETQYFGPGTRLLVL.

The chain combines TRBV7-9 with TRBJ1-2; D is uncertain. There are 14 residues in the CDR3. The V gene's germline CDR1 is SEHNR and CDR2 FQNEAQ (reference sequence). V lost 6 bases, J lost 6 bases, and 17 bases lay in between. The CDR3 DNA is TGTGCCAGCAGAGGGAGGCGAGAAAAAAATGGCTACACCTTC. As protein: CASRGRREKNGYTF.

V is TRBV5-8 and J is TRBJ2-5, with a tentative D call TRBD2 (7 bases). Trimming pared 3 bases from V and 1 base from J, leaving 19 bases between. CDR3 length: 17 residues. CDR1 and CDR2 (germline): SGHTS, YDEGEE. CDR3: CASSWGRGAVIQETQYF. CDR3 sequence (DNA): TGTGCCAGCAGCTGGGGTCGGGGGGCGGTCATCCAAGAGACCCAGTACTTC.